The entry that follows covers one T cell receptor (beta chain) sequence. Its antigen is as yet unknown. Germline CDR1 and CDR2: MDHEN and SYDVKM. The ends lost 4 bases at V and 2 bases at J; junction bases unmatched: 12. The CDR3 length is 18 residues. This sample stems from a study of shared clonotypes between healthy human individuals. Study summary: Researchers drew samples from a couple of women and three men aged 18 to 49. Used for every donor were three CD4 naive, three CD4 memory, two CD8 naive and one CD8 memory plate.

TCRdb's copy holds only in-frame clones and misses some; the assay was immunoSEQ multiplex PCR. Seen here are 150,000 to 200,000 clones, 60% to 75% observed once, and the top ten hold about 10%. The study, taken as a whole, reports: The sharing of 5% to 6.5% of naive CD4 clonotypes was seen across a handful of donors. Rarefaction analysis demonstrated incomplete sorted-subset sequencing notwithstanding large depth.

This TCR came from a man aged 25-40 years in good health. The chain joins TRBV28 to TRBJ2-7; 12 positions agree with TRBD2. What was sequenced was memory CD4+ T cells sorted from blood. The subset: CD45RA-negative fraction. The CDR3 sequence is CASSSGLAGHKNTYEQYF. The DNA of the CDR3 is TGTGCCAGCAGTTCCGGACTAGCGGGGCACAAAAATACCTACGAGCAGTACTTC.